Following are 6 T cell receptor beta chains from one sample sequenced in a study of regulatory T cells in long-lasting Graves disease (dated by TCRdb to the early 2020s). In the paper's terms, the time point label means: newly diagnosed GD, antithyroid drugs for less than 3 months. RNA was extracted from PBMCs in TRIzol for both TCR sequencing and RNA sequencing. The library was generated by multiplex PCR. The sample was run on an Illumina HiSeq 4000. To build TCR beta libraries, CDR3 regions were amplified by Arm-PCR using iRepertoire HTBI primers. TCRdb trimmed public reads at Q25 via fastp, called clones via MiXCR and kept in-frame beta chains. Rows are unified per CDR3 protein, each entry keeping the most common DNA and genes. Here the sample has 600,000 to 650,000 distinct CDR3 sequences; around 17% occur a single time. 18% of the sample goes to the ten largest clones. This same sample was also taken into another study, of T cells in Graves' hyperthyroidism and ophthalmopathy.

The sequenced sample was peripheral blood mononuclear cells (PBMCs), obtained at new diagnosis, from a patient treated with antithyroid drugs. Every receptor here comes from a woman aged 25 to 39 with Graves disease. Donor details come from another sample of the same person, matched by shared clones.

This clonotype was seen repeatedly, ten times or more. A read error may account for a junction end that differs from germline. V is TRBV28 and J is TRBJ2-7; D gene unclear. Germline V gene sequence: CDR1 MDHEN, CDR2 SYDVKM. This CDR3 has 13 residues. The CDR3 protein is CASSPAARNEQHF. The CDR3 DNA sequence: TGTGCCAGCAGCCCTGCGGCGAGGAACGAGCAGCACTTC. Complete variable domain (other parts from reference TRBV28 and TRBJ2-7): DVKVTQSSRYLVKRTGEKVFLECVQDMDHENMFWYRQDPGLGLRLIYFSYDVKMKEKGDIPEGYSVSREKKERFSLILESASTNQTSMYLCASSPAARNEQHFGPGTRLTVT.

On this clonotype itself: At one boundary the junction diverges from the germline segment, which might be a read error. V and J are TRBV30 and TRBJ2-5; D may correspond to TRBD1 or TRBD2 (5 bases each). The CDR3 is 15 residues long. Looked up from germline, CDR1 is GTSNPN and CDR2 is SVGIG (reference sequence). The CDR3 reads CAWRGPRVEQETQHF. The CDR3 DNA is TGTGCCTGGAGGGGACCCCGGGTAGAACAAGAGACCCAGCACTTC.

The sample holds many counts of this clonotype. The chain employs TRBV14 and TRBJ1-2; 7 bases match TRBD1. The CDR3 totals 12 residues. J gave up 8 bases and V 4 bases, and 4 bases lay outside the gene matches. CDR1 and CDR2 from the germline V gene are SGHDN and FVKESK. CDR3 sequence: CASSRSQGGYTF. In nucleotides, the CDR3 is TGTGCCAGCAGCCGGTCACAGGGGGGCTACACCTTC. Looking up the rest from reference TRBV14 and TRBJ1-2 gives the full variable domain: EAGVTQFPSHSVIEKGQTVTLRCDPISGHDNLYWYRRVMGKEIKFLLHFVKESKQDESGMPNNRFLAERTGGTYSTLKVQPAELEDSGVYFCASSRSQGGYTFGSGTRLTVV.

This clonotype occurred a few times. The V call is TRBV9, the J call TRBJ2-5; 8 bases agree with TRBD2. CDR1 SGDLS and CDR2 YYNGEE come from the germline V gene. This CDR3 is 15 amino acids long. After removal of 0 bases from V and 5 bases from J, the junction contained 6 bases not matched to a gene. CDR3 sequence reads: CASSVAAGVGETQYF. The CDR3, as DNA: TGTGCCAGCAGCGTAGCAGCGGGAGTCGGGGAGACCCAGTACTTC.

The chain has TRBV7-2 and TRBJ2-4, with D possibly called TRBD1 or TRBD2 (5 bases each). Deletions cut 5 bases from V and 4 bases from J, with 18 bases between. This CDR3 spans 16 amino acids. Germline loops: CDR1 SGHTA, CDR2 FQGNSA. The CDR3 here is CASSRFTRGVKNIQYF. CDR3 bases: TGTGCCAGCAGCCGATTTACAAGGGGAGTAAAAAACATTCAGTACTTC.

The CDR3 DNA is TGTGCCTGGAGTTCCTGGAGGGAGGCACGGGCAGATACGCAGTATTTT. Translating it yields CAWSSWREARADTQYF. This chain uses TRBV30 with TRBJ2-3; tentative D call: TRBD2 (6 bases). Germline CDR1 and CDR2: GTSNPN and SVGIG (reference sequence). V lost 2 bases to trimming and J lost 4 bases, with 19 bases between them. CDR3 length equals 16 residues.